The rows below give T cell receptor beta chains drawn from one sample of a study of early T cells in non-severe SARS-CoV-2 infection. TCRdb reanalysed the 5' RACE reads using MiXCR and keeps one entry per CDR3 protein. The sample includes about 48,000 distinct CDR3 sequences, 6.2% of them seen just once. Sample: whole blood, taken at baseline. The source is an adult who was a healthcare worker with PCR-confirmed SARS-CoV-2 infection or an uninfected control (not recorded which). Both conserved end residues are part of each CDR3. The listing skips clone size in some rows; elsewhere it reads once, few, many or a size class.

- | TRBJ2-1 | TRBV20-1 | 14 | CSVPPGLAGDEQFF
many | TRBJ2-1 | TRBV7-2 | 13 | CASKGTGGIEQFF
few | TRBJ1-1 | TRBV18 | 16 | CASSPMVGGTNTEAFF
- | TRBJ2-3 | TRBV5-1 | 15 | CASSLRQLGADTQYF
many | TRBJ2-1 | TRBV28 | 19 | CASSLVLAGGQGWYNEQFF
many | TRBJ1-1 | TRBV29-1 | 11 | CSFMDPSEAFF
- | TRBJ2-7 | TRBV28 | 14 | CASSQQGRFIGQYF
many | TRBJ1-5 | TRBV24-1 | 14 | CATSDSGQHQPQHF
many | TRBJ2-7 | TRBV28 | 15 | CASNYYQRGIGEQYF
- | TRBJ1-1 | TRBV29-1 | 13 | CSVDGQGTREAFF
many | TRBJ2-2 | TRBV4-2 | 15 | CASSQEAQPTGELFF
few | TRBJ2-3 | TRBV20-1 | 16 | CSALRDFLGGTDTQYF
few | TRBJ2-7 | TRBV27 | 15 | CASSSLLAGGSEQYF
many | TRBJ2-7 | TRBV5-4 | 16 | CASSLLMGLDSYEQYF
few | TRBJ2-2 | TRBV2 | 14 | CASGTGLNTGELFF
once | TRBJ2-3 | TRBV27 | 15 | CASSFWREGTDTQYF
many | TRBJ2-3 | TRBV24-1 | 15 | CATSDFAGGPDTQYF
many | TRBJ1-1 | TRBV5-1 | 17 | CASSERQGKVLGTEAFF
few | TRBJ2-1 | TRBV12-3/TRBV12-4 | 17 | CASSPRGAGGPGNEQFF
many | TRBJ2-1 | TRBV6-2/TRBV6-3 | 16 | CASSYSGLAVYNEQFF
many | TRBJ1-4 | TRBV4-2 | 15 | CASSLTGTGNEKLFF